This TCR beta chain was captured by sequencing in a study of OX40 agonist ivuxolimab in advanced cancers. Looking at the study overall: Partial responses occurred in Three dose-escalation patients, one with hepatocellular carcinoma and two with cutaneous melanoma.

This CDR3 is 14 amino acids long. Trimming at V came to 5 bases and at J to 5 bases, leaving 4 bases not matched to a gene. The germline CDR1 and CDR2 sequences are MNHEY and SVGAGI. Sequenced by immunoSEQ multiplex PCR; TCRdb stores in-frame clones only, minus some. The sample carries about 32,000 clones, roughly 87% recorded once. This rearrangement joins TRBV6-5 to TRBJ1-4; the match to TRBD1 covers 8 bases. This receptor was taken from an adult with an advanced solid tumor such as melanoma, head and neck, liver or kidney cancer. This specimen was CD4+ or CD8+ T cells sorted from blood, taken in a trial of the OX40 agonist ivuxolimab. CDR3 nucleotides: TGTGCCAGCAGTCCGGGACAGGCAAATGAAAAACTGTTTTTT. Translation: CASSPGQANEKLFF.